Presented here are 15 T cell receptor beta chains from one specimen sequenced in a study of blood T cell repertoires in COVID-19. The table came from immunoSEQ multiplex PCR; TCRdb's copy has only in-frame clones and leaves some out. The data show 87,000 or so clones, just over 85% seen once. The sequencing input was peripheral blood. Receptors were obtained from an elderly woman in a cohort sampled during active or convalescent COVID-19.

This sequence joins TRBV7-9 and TRBJ2-7; 9 bases align to TRBD2. The J segment lost 4 bases and the V segment lost 10 bases, leaving 11 bases of the junction unmatched. The CDR3 is made up of 14 amino acids. Per germline, CDR1 SEHNR and CDR2 FQNEAQ (reference sequence). Here the CDR3 reads CATAAGGGPYEQYF. CDR3 DNA: TGTGCCACGGCAGCGGGGGGAGGGCCTTACGAGCAGTACTTC.

The V call is TRBV18, the J call TRBJ1-3; weak D call: TRBD1 (5 bases). The CDR3 length is 16 residues. The V and J ends lost 0 bases and 2 bases respectively, with 11 bases between them. In germline, CDR1 is KGHSH, CDR2 LQKENI. The CDR3 region is CASSPPTAGPGNTIYF. CDR3 DNA sequence: TGTGCCAGCTCACCACCCACAGCGGGACCTGGAAACACCATATATTTT.

V is TRBV29-1 and J is TRBJ1-1; no firm D call. V lost 0 bases to trimming and J lost 0 bases, with 8 bases between them. The CDR3 has 14 residues. Germline CDR1 reads SQVTM; CDR2 reads ANQGSEA. CDR3 DNA: TGCAGCGTTGAAGATCGAGTAATGAACACTGAAGCTTTCTTT. Protein sequence: CSVEDRVMNTEAFF.

This clone was detected only once. The V gene is TRBV10-3, the J gene TRBJ1-4; 9 bases are shared with TRBD1. The CDR3 is 13 residues long. With 8 bases clipped from V and 3 bases from J, the junction kept 1 base outside the gene matches. Germline values: CDR1 ENHRY, CDR2 SYGVKD. CDR3 loop: CAIRQGANEKLFF. DNA of the CDR3: TGTGCCATCCGACAGGGGGCTAATGAAAAACTGTTTTTT.

This chain links TRBV11-2 with TRBJ2-1; D is possibly TRBD2 (5 bases). The V gene lost 0 bases and the J gene lost 0 bases, with 9 bases spanning the gap. The CDR3 spans 16 residues. CDR1 is SGHAT and CDR2 is FQNNGV in the germline V gene. CDR3 bases: TGTGCCAGCAGCTTAGATAGCGTCAGCTCCTACAATGAGCAGTTCTTC. Translation gives CASSLDSVSSYNEQFF. Full variable domain (missing parts from reference TRBV11-2 and TRBJ2-1): EAGVAQSPRYKIIEKRQSVAFWCNPISGHATLYWYQQILGQGPKLLIQFQNNGVVDDSQLPKDRFSAERLKGVDSTLKIQPAKLEDSAVYLCASSLDSVSSYNEQFFGPGTRLTVL.

The V gene is TRBV6-2 or TRBV6-3, the J gene TRBJ1-1; D is ambiguous. The CDR3 spans 16 residues. Germline assignment: CDR1 MNHEY and CDR2 SVGEGT. The V and J ends lost 2 bases and 1 base respectively, with 14 bases between them. CDR3 sequence (DNA): TGTGCCAGCAGTTACGCGCCAGGATCCTGGAACACTGAAGCTTTCTTT. Its protein product is CASSYAPGSWNTEAFF.

The gene calls are TRBV19 and TRBJ1-2, with 8 bases aligning to TRBD1. CDR1 LNHDA and CDR2 SQIVND come from the germline V gene (reference sequence). The CDR3 contains 17 residues. V lost 6 bases and J lost 1; bases outside the gene matches: 13. The chain's CDR3 is CASRGSGQASFNYGYTF. The CDR3 DNA reads TGTGCCAGTAGGGGGTCGGGACAGGCCTCTTTTAACTATGGCTACACCTTC.

In its sample, this clone was seen a few times. The gene calls are TRBV3-1 (or the pseudogene TRBV3-2) and TRBJ2-5, with a tentative D call TRBD1 (6 bases). The V end was cut by 1 base, the J end by 2 bases, with 11 bases between. This CDR3 has 15 amino acids. Germline values: CDR1 LGHDT, CDR2 YNNKEL (reference sequence). The CDR3, as DNA: TGTGCCAGCAGCCAAGGGACAGTGAATCAAGAGACCCAGTACTTC. Amino acid sequence: CASSQGTVNQETQYF.

The rearrangement joins TRBV3-1 (or the pseudogene TRBV3-2) to TRBJ1-6, with D tentatively TRBD1 (5 bases). CDR3 size: 15 residues. V lost 4 bases to trimming and J lost 5 bases, with 12 bases between them. CDR1 LGHDT and CDR2 YNNKEL come from the germline V gene (reference sequence). The CDR3 sequence: CASSLGGDHNSPLHF. In nucleotides, the CDR3 is TGTGCCAGCAGCCTGGGGGGAGATCATAATTCACCCCTCCACTTT.

This clone occurred a few times. The V call is TRBV7-9, the J call TRBJ1-4; the D gene is possibly TRBD1 (6 bases). Germline assignment: CDR1 SEHNR and CDR2 FQNEAQ (reference sequence). Trimming took 1 base from V and 3 from J, leaving 9 bases between them. This CDR3 is built from 15 residues. The CDR3 sequence is CASSLEGTSNEKLFF. CDR3 nucleotides: TGTGCCAGCAGCTTAGAAGGGACATCTAATGAAAAACTGTTTTTT.

The rearrangement uses TRBV18 and TRBJ2-2; 7 bases fit TRBD1. Germline CDR1 KGHSH, CDR2 LQKENI. Trimming took 3 bases from V and 6 from J; bases not matched to a gene: 10. This CDR3 is 16 amino acids long. CDR3 bases: TGTGCCAGCTCACCCAAGACAGGGAGCCCCCCCGGGGAGCTGTTTTTT. It translates to CASSPKTGSPPGELFF.

Concerning this clone: Sequence at one end of the junction differs from germline and may be a read error. The CDR3 nucleotides are TGTGCCAGCTCGCTCGGACAGGACTACGGCTACACCTTC. Its translation: CASSLGQDYGYTF. The V and J genes are TRBV18 and TRBJ1-2; 7 bases are a match to TRBD1. This CDR3 has 13 residues. CDR1 and CDR2 from the germline V gene are KGHSH and LQKENI.

The V and J genes are TRBV6-5 and TRBJ2-2; D may be TRBD2 (5 bases). The CDR3 totals 13 residues. Germline loops: CDR1 MNHEY, CDR2 SVGAGI. V lost 8 bases and J lost 2, with 9 bases in between. Written as DNA, the CDR3 is TGTGCCAGCCTTAGCGTCAACACCGGGGAGCTGTTTTTT. Amino acid sequence: CASLSVNTGELFF.

This chain connects TRBV6-5 to TRBJ1-5; maybe TRBD1 (5 bases). The CDR3 is made up of 15 amino acids. V lost 4 bases to trimming and J lost 2 bases, with 12 bases between them. Germline V gene lookup returns CDR1 MNHEY and CDR2 SVGAGI. The CDR3 sequence: CASSLGPGGNQPQHF. The CDR3 DNA is TGTGCCAGCAGTTTGGGACCGGGGGGCAATCAGCCCCAGCATTTT.

The chain joins TRBV11-2 to TRBJ2-1; D gene uncertain. V gave up 1 base and J gave up 7 bases, with 8 bases separating them. The germline V gene encodes CDR1 SGHAT and CDR2 FQNNGV. The CDR3 is made up of 13 amino acids. CDR3 protein: CASSLVAINEQFF. The CDR3 nucleotides read TGTGCCAGCAGCTTAGTTGCTATAAATGAGCAGTTCTTC.